These 14 T cell receptor beta chains share one sample of origin, sequenced in a study of memory CD4+ T cells and cytomegalovirus serostatus. The repertoire was sequenced with immunoSEQ multiplex PCR; TCRdb's copy has only in-frame clones and lacks some. This repertoire shows under 40,000 clones, about 80% found once; its top ten account for roughly 5.2%. The sort gate was single viable CD3+CD4+CD8-CD45RO+ cells for memory CD4+ T cells. What was sequenced was memory CD4+ T cells from blood. The receptors stem from an adult in good health and CMV-seropositive.

The chain combines TRBV9 with TRBJ2-1; 7 nucleotides align to TRBD2. J gave up 6 bases and V 1 base, and 10 bases lay outside the gene matches. From germline, CDR1 is SGDLS and CDR2 YYNGEE. This CDR3 region has 16 residues. Here the CDR3 reads CASSVSPSGLLNEQFF. The DNA of the CDR3 is TGTGCCAGCAGCGTATCCCCTAGCGGCCTCCTCAATGAGCAGTTCTTC. Full variable domain (missing parts from reference TRBV9 and TRBJ2-1): DSGVTQTPKHLITATGQRVTLRCSPRSGDLSVYWYQQSLDQGLQFLIQYYNGEERAKGNILERFSAQQFPDLHSELNLSSLELGDSALYFCASSVSPSGLLNEQFFGPGTRLTVL.

This clone was seen a single time. The chain employs TRBV4-3 and TRBJ2-1; no reliable D call. CDR1 is LGHNA and CDR2 is YSLEER in the germline V gene. The V and J ends lost 2 bases and 4 bases respectively, with 12 bases between them. The CDR3 extends over 15 amino acids. CDR3 sequence (DNA): TGCGCCAGCAGCCAACAGAATGGGGTTTACAATGAGCAGTTCTTC. Protein sequence: CASSQQNGVYNEQFF.

The rearrangement joins TRBV5-5 to TRBJ1-3; the D gene is possibly TRBD1 (6 bases). V shed 3 bases and J shed 1 base, with 26 bases lying between them. CDR3 length: 20 amino acids. The germline V gene has CDR1 SGHKS and CDR2 YYEKEE (reference sequence). CDR3 nucleotide sequence: TGTGCCAGCAGCTCGGCCGGTGAGACAGGCAGTTACCTATCTGGAAACACCATATATTTT. Its protein is CASSSAGETGSYLSGNTIYF. The full variable domain, its missing parts supplied by reference TRBV5-5 and TRBJ1-3, is DAGVTQSPTHLIKTRGQQVTLRCSPISGHKSVSWYQQVLGQGPQFIFQYYEKEERGRGNFPDRFSARQFPNYSSELNVNALLLGDSALYLCASSSAGETGSYLSGNTIYFGEGSWLTVV.

The V and J genes are TRBV19 and TRBJ1-2; D gene unclear. This CDR3 has 14 amino acids. Trimming left V 3 bases short and J 4 bases short, with 12 bases between. Germline values: CDR1 LNHDA, CDR2 SQIVND (reference sequence). The DNA for the CDR3 is TGTGCCAGTAGTATCGGGCCCGATGGCTATGGCTACACCTTC. The encoded protein is CASSIGPDGYGYTF.

J is TRBJ1-1 and V is TRBV29-1; D ambiguous. CDR1 is SQVTM, CDR2 ANQGSEA, per germline. This CDR3 is built from 11 residues. V lost 7 bases to trimming and J lost 4 bases, with 10 bases between them. Here the CDR3 DNA reads TGCAGCGCCGGCGGCACCACTGAAGCTTTCTTT. Protein: CSAGGTTEAFF.

This rearrangement joins TRBV5-4 to TRBJ2-3, with D perhaps TRBD2 (7 bases). Germline V gene data show CDR1 as SGHNT and CDR2 as YYREEE (reference sequence). V was pared by 5 bases and J by 4 bases, with 20 bases between. The CDR3 extends over 16 amino acids. CDR3 residues: CASSQGGARFSDTQYF. The CDR3 coding sequence is TGTGCCAGCAGTCAAGGGGGGGCCCGATTTTCAGATACGCAGTATTTT.

This chain joins TRBV28 and TRBJ1-2; perhaps TRBD1 as D (5 bases). This CDR3 contains 13 residues. Trimming pared 10 bases from V and 4 bases from J, leaving 16 bases between. CDR1 and CDR2 (germline): MDHEN, SYDVKM. CDR3 DNA: TGTGCCACTCTGGGGCGCTCCCGCTATGGCTACACCTTC. Translating it yields CATLGRSRYGYTF.

V is TRBV15 and J is TRBJ1-5; TRBD1 is a possible D gene (6 bases). The germline V and J ends were trimmed by 6 bases and 6 bases, with 9 bases remaining between them. The CDR3 contains 12 residues. Germline V CDR1 and CDR2: LNHNV, YYDKDF (reference sequence). Here the CDR3 reads CATRTGGQPQHF. Here the CDR3 DNA reads TGTGCCACCAGGACAGGAGGTCAGCCCCAGCATTTT.

CDR3 nucleotide sequence: TGCGCCAGCAGCTTGGGAGTTGGAGGAGAACAGCCCCAGCATTTT. Its translation is CASSLGVGGEQPQHF. The V call is TRBV5-1, the J call TRBJ1-5, with unresolved D. The length of the CDR3 is 15 residues. Germline CDR1 and CDR2: SGHRS and YFSETQ. Trimming pared 0 bases from V and 7 bases from J, leaving 14 bases between.

V and J are TRBV7-8 and TRBJ1-4; D call uncertain. Trimming removed 0 bases at V and 0 bases at J, with 2 bases between. Germline CDR1 reads SGHVS; CDR2 reads FQNEAQ. This CDR3 has 14 amino acids. DNA of the CDR3: TGTGCCAGCAGCTTAGCTACAACTAATGAAAAACTGTTTTTT. Translation: CASSLATTNEKLFF.

The V gene is TRBV7-2, the J gene TRBJ2-3, with unresolved D. Per the germline V gene, CDR1 is SGHTA and CDR2 is FQGNSA. V lost 5 bases to trimming and J lost 4 bases, with 13 bases between them. This CDR3 region has 14 residues. As DNA, the CDR3 is TGTGCCAGCAGCCTGGGCCAGACGTCAGATACGCAGTATTTT. Encoded protein: CASSLGQTSDTQYF.

This clone showed up just a few times. The V and J genes are TRBV27 and TRBJ1-1; no firm D call. V lost 0 bases and J 4 bases, leaving 15 bases between the germline ends. This CDR3 spans 16 amino acids. Germline V gene lookup returns CDR1 MNHEY and CDR2 SMNVEV (reference sequence). The DNA of the CDR3 is TGTGCCAGCAGTTTATCGAATCCGGGCCGGGCCACTGAAGCTTTCTTT. As protein: CASSLSNPGRATEAFF.

J is TRBJ2-5 and V is TRBV7-2; no clear D gene. The germline CDR1 and CDR2 sequences are SGHTA and FQGNSA. The CDR3 is made up of 13 amino acids. V lost 1 base and J lost 5, with 8 bases in between. The CDR3 bases are TGTGCCAGCAGCTTAGGGGTAAGGGAGACCCAGTACTTC. This sequence encodes CASSLGVRETQYF. The full variable domain, rest sourced from reference TRBV7-2 and TRBJ2-5, is GAGVSQSPSNKVTEKGKDVELRCDPISGHTALYWYRQSLGQGLEFLIYFQGNSAPDKSGLPSDRFSAERTGGSVSTLTIQRTQQEDSAVYLCASSLGVRETQYFGPGTRLLVL.

This chain links TRBV10-3 with TRBJ2-7, with TRBD2 as a possible D gene (5 bases). The CDR3 spans 12 residues. The germline V gene encodes CDR1 ENHRY and CDR2 SYGVKD. Trimming removed 0 bases at V and 9 bases at J, with 9 bases between. CDR3 protein: CAISESGDGQYF. In nucleotides, the CDR3 is TGTGCCATCAGTGAGTCGGGAGACGGGCAGTACTTC.